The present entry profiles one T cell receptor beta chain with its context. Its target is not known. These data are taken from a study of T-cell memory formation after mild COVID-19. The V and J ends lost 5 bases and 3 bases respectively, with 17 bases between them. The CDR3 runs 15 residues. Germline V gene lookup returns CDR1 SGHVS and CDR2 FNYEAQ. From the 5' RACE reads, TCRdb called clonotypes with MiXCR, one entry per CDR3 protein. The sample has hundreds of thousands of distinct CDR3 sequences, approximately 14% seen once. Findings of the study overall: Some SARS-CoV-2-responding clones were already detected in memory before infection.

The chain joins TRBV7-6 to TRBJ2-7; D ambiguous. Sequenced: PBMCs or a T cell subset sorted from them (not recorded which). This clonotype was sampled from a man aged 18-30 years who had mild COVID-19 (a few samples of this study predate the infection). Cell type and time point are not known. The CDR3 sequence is CASSPRGIYSYEQYF. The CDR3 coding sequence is TGTGCCAGCAGCCCCCGAGGCATCTACAGCTACGAGCAGTACTTC.